This T cell receptor beta chain is from a study of T cells in Graves' hyperthyroidism and ophthalmopathy. Researchers took RNA transcripts and amplified the TCR beta CDR3 regions from them. The HTBI primer set drove a first-round RT-PCR of the TCR CDR3. TCRdb recomputed calls from the multiplex PCR reads with MiXCR, one row per CDR3 protein. The sample contains hundreds of thousands of distinct CDR3 sequences, around 39% of which appear only once. CDR1 DFQATT and CDR2 SNEGSKA come from the germline V gene (reference sequence). This CDR3 contains 15 residues. With V trimmed by 3 bases and J by 5 bases, 11 bases remained unmatched.

This TCR was recovered from a man between 18 and 35 years old with Graves' hyperthyroidism. The J gene is TRBJ2-7, the V gene TRBV20-1, with 9 bases matching TRBD1. The sample was blood. The DNA of the CDR3 is TGCAGTGCTAGGTCCTCTACAGGGGGCTTCAACGAGCAGTACTTC. Amino acid sequence: CSARSSTGGFNEQYF.